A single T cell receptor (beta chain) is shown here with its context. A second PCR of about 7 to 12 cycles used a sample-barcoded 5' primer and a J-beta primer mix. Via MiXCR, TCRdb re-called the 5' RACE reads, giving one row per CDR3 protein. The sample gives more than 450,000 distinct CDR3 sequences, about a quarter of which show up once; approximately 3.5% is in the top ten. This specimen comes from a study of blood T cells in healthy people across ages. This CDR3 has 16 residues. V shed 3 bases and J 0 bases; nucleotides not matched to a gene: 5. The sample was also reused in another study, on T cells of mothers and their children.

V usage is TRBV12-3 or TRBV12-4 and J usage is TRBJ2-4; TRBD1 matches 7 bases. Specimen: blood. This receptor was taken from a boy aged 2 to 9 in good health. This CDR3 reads CASSLDRSLAKNIQYF. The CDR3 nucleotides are TGTGCCAGCAGTTTGGACAGGTCCTTAGCCAAAAACATTCAGTACTTC.